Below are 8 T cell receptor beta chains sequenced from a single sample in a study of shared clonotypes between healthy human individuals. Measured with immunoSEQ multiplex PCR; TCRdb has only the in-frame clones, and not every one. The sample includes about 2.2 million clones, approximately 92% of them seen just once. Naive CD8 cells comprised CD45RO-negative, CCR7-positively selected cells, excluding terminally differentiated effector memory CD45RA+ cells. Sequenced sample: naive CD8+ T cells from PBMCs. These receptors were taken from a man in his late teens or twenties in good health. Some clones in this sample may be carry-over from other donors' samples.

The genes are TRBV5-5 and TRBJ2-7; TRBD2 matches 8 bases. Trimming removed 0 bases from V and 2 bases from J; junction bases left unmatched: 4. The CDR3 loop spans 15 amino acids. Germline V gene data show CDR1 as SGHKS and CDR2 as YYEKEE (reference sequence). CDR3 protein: CASSLVSGGAYEQYF. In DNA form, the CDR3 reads TGTGCCAGCAGCTTGGTTTCCGGGGGGGCCTACGAGCAGTACTTC.

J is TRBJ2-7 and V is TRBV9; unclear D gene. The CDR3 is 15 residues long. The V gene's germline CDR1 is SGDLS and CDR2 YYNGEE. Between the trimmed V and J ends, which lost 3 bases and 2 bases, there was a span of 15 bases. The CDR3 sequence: CASSARAGHTYEQYF. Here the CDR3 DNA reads TGTGCCAGCAGCGCCCGGGCCGGCCACACCTACGAGCAGTACTTC.

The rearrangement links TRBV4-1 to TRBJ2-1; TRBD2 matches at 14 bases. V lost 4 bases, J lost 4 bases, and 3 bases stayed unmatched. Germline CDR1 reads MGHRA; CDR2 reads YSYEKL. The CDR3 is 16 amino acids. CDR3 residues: CASSRGLAGGYNEQFF. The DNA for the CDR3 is TGCGCCAGCAGCCGAGGACTAGCGGGAGGTTACAATGAGCAGTTCTTC.

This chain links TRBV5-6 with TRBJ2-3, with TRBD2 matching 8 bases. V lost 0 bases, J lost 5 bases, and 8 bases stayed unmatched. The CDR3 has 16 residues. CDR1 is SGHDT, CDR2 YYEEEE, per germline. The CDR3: CASSLGAAGALDTQYF. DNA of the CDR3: TGTGCCAGCAGCTTGGGGGCAGCGGGAGCGTTAGATACGCAGTATTTT. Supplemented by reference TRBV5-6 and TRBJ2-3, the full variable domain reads DAGVTQSPTHLIKTRGQQVTLRCSPKSGHDTVSWYQQALGQGPQFIFQYYEEEERQRGNFPDRFSGHQFPNYSSELNVNALLLGDSALYLCASSLGAAGALDTQYFGPGTRLTVL.

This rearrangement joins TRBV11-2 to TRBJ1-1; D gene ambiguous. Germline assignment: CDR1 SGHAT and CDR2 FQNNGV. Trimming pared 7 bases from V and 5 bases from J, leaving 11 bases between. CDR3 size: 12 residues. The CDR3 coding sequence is TGTGCCAGCACCCTCCCCGGGACTGAAGCTTTCTTT. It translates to CASTLPGTEAFF.

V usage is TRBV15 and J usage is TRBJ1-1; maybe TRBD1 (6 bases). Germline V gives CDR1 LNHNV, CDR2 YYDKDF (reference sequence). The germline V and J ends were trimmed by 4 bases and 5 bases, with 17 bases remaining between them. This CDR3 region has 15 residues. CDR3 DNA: TGTGCCACCAGCACACTCCTGGGGGCAGGGACTGAAGCTTTCTTT. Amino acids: CATSTLLGAGTEAFF.

The CDR3 bases are TGTGCCAGCAGTCGGACCCGCCTACCCCTCTATGGCTACACCTTC. This sequence encodes CASSRTRLPLYGYTF. The chain uses TRBV28 and TRBJ1-2, with no clear D. CDR3 length: 15 amino acids. V was cut by 5 bases and J by 4 bases, with 17 bases left in between. Germline values: CDR1 MDHEN, CDR2 SYDVKM.

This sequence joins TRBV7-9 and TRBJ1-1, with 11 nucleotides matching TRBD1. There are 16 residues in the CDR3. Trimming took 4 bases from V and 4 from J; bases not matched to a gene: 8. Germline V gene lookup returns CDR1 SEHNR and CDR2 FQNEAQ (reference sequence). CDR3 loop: CASSSPRTGGFTEAFF. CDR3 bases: TGTGCCAGCAGCTCCCCTCGGACAGGGGGCTTCACTGAAGCTTTCTTT.